These 18 T cell receptor beta chains came from one sample sequenced in a study of T cell repertoires in cytomegalovirus infection. Using its own MiXCR run on the reads, TCRdb lists one record per CDR3 protein. The table has 200,000 to 300,000 distinct CDR3 sequences, roughly 13% seen once; the top ten hold around 8.8%. The sequencing sample was made of PBMCs. Receptor source: a human donor in good health (CMV status not recorded). Some clones in this sample may be carry-over from other donors' samples.

The sample holds many counts of this clonotype. The chain has TRBV7-2 and TRBJ2-2, with TRBD1 matching 12 bases. CDR1 is SGHTA, CDR2 FQGNSA, per germline. The CDR3 loop spans 18 amino acids. Trimming removed 5 bases from V and 2 bases from J; junction bases left unmatched: 9. CDR3 loop: CASSRPGQGAFNTGELFF. The CDR3, as DNA: TGTGCCAGCAGCCGGCCGGGACAGGGGGCATTTAACACCGGGGAGCTGTTTTTT.

In this sample, this clonotype turned up many times. The chain is built from TRBV7-2 and TRBJ1-5, with no clear D. The CDR3 sequence is 15 residues long. Trimming removed 2 bases from V and 2 bases from J, with 10 bases in between. From germline, CDR1 is SGHTA and CDR2 FQGNSA. CDR3 DNA: TGTGCCAGCAGCTTACGGGGAGAAGGCAATCAGCCCCAGCATTTT. Amino acids: CASSLRGEGNQPQHF. The full variable domain, rest sourced from reference TRBV7-2 and TRBJ1-5, is GAGVSQSPSNKVTEKGKDVELRCDPISGHTALYWYRQSLGQGLEFLIYFQGNSAPDKSGLPSDRFSAERTGGSVSTLTIQRTQQEDSAVYLCASSLRGEGNQPQHFGDGTRLSIL.

This clonotype was counted many times. The genes are TRBV12-3 or TRBV12-4 and TRBJ2-5, with D hard to call. This CDR3 is built from 14 residues. V was pared by 6 bases and J by 2 bases, with 13 bases between. The CDR3 DNA sequence: TGTGCCAGCAGGACGACTGGGAATCAAGAGACCCAGTACTTC. Amino acids: CASRTTGNQETQYF.

J is TRBJ2-1 and V is TRBV5-5; D remains unclear. Germline CDR1 reads SGHKS; CDR2 reads YYEKEE (reference sequence). Deletions cut 2 bases from V and 3 bases from J, with 12 bases between. The CDR3 runs to 15 residues. The CDR3 DNA follows: TGTGCCAGCAGCTTTCCAGACGGGCACTACAATGAGCAGTTCTTC. Its translation is CASSFPDGHYNEQFF.

On this clonotype: The junction departs from germline at one end; a sequencing error may be responsible. The V gene is TRBV4-1, the J gene TRBJ1-5; D possibly corresponds to TRBD1 (6 bases). The CDR3 is 15 residues long. Germline assignment: CDR1 MGHRA and CDR2 YSYEKL. The CDR3 DNA follows: TGTGCCAGCAGCCACCACAGGGACGGCAATCAGCCCCAGCATTTT. The encoded protein is CASSHHRDGNQPQHF.

This clonotype has at least ten counts. The CDR3: CASSFLAGQSSYEQYF. The CDR3 DNA sequence: TGTGCCAGCAGCTTTCTAGCGGGACAAAGCTCCTACGAGCAGTACTTC. This chain uses TRBV7-6 with TRBJ2-7, with TRBD2 matching 9 bases. The ends lost 3 bases at V and 0 bases at J; junction bases unmatched: 6. This CDR3 has 16 amino acids. The V gene's germline CDR1 is SGHVS and CDR2 FNYEAQ.

This chain joins TRBV29-1 and TRBJ1-3; D remains unclear. The V gene's germline CDR1 is SQVTM and CDR2 ANQGSEA. The CDR3 totals 12 residues. The V end was cut by 7 bases, the J end by 2 bases, with 9 bases between. The CDR3 spells CSAFVTGNTIYF. As DNA, the CDR3 is TGCAGCGCCTTTGTCACTGGAAACACCATATATTTT.

This clonotype has ten or more counts. The chain uses TRBV6-5 and TRBJ2-3, with 7 bases identical to TRBD1. J gave up 0 bases and V 7 bases, and 10 bases lay outside the gene matches. The CDR3 runs 16 residues. The germline V gene has CDR1 MNHEY and CDR2 SVGAGI. The CDR3 DNA reads TGTGCCAGCAATCCAGGGACAGATCCTAGCACAGATACGCAGTATTTT. It translates to CASNPGTDPSTDTQYF.

This chain links TRBV23-1 with TRBJ1-1; 9 positions agree with TRBD1. TRBV23-1 is given ORF status, its function remaining uncertain. CDR3 length: 17 amino acids. V lost 6 bases and J lost 0; bases outside the gene matches: 11. CDR3 sequence reads: CASSPGQGRWVNTEAFF. The CDR3 DNA reads as TGCGCCAGCAGCCCGGGACAGGGAAGGTGGGTGAACACTGAAGCTTTCTTT.

The genes are TRBV28 and TRBJ2-2, with 14 bases identical to TRBD2. The V gene end was trimmed by 5 bases and the J gene end by 4 bases; junction bases not matched to a gene: 9. Germline V gene sequence: CDR1 MDHEN, CDR2 SYDVKM. This CDR3 is 18 amino acids long. This CDR3 is CASSRGLAGVRGTGELFF. The CDR3 DNA sequence: TGTGCCAGCAGTCGGGGACTAGCGGGAGTTCGAGGCACCGGGGAGCTGTTTTTT.

A few counts support this clonotype. The V and J genes are TRBV6-2 or TRBV6-3 and TRBJ2-7; possibly TRBD1 for D (5 bases). The length of the CDR3 is 16 residues. Germline V gene lookup returns CDR1 MNHEY and CDR2 SVGEGT. Trimming shortened V by 8 bases and J by 0 bases, and 20 bases separated the two germline ends. The CDR3 DNA follows: TGTGCCAGCCATCGAATATTGACAGAAGCCTCCTACGAGCAGTACTTC. It specifies CASHRILTEASYEQYF.

This clonotype was counted once. This may come from a read error, since a much larger clone is one base off. This chain uses TRBV6-6 with TRBJ2-5, with 9 bases aligning to TRBD1. Looked up from germline, CDR1 is MNHNY and CDR2 is SVGAGI (reference sequence). This CDR3 is built from 18 residues. Trimming at V came to 5 bases and at J to 5 bases, leaving 18 bases not matched to a gene. CDR3 coding DNA: TGTGCCAGCAGTACTACCCGGGACAGGGCCGTATTTAGGGAGACCCAGTACTTC. Its translation is CASSTTRDRAVFRETQYF.

This clonotype showed up many times. The rearrangement uses TRBV7-8 and TRBJ1-1; TRBD1 agrees at 8 bases. The CDR3 spans 17 residues. From germline, CDR1 is SGHVS and CDR2 FQNEAQ. Trimming removed 2 bases from V and 1 base from J; junction bases left unmatched: 9. Here the CDR3 DNA reads TGTGCCAGCAGCTTAAGGGCACCGACAGGGGCGAACACTGAAGCTTTCTTT. Protein product: CASSLRAPTGANTEAFF.

This clonotype was seen at least ten times. The chain employs TRBV19 and TRBJ1-1; 7 bases match TRBD1. The CDR3 length is 16 residues. J lost 0 bases, V lost 6 bases, and 10 bases had no gene match. Germline V gene data show CDR1 as LNHDA and CDR2 as SQIVND (reference sequence). The CDR3 loop reads CASSPLDRVLNTEAFF. Here the CDR3 DNA reads TGTGCCAGTAGCCCTCTCGACAGGGTCTTGAACACTGAAGCTTTCTTT.

This clonotype was detected a few times. The chain uses TRBV7-8 and TRBJ2-3; TRBD1 aligns across 9 bases. V shed 4 bases, J shed 0 bases, and the junction held 2 bases outside the gene matches. The CDR3 runs 15 residues. Germline V gene sequence: CDR1 SGHVS, CDR2 FQNEAQ. The CDR3 bases are TGTGCCAGCAGCTCACAGGGGGCCAGCACAGATACGCAGTATTTT. Translating it yields CASSSQGASTDTQYF.

This clonotype was counted a few times. This chain links TRBV11-2 with TRBJ2-7; 9 nucleotides line up with TRBD2. Germline values: CDR1 SGHAT, CDR2 FQNNGV. The ends lost 4 bases at V and 9 bases at J; junction bases unmatched: 16. This CDR3 spans 16 amino acids. CDR3 loop: CASSSQGTSQFTVQYF. The DNA of the CDR3 is TGTGCCAGCAGCTCCCAAGGGACTAGCCAGTTTACGGTGCAGTACTTC.

This clonotype was seen a handful of times. This rearrangement joins TRBV20-1 to TRBJ2-1; no reliable D call. CDR1 is DFQATT and CDR2 is SNEGSKA in the germline V gene (reference sequence). The CDR3 consists of 12 residues. The ends were cut back, 5 bases at V and 7 bases at J, with 12 bases in the middle. The CDR3 DNA sequence: TGCAGTGCTGCCGACTCGTTTAATGAGCAGTTCTTC. The encoded protein is CSAADSFNEQFF.

V and J are TRBV4-3 and TRBJ2-1; D ambiguous. V dropped 3 bases and J dropped 7 bases, with 19 bases sitting between them. CDR3 length: 16 residues. CDR1 and CDR2 (germline): LGHNA, YSLEER. The CDR3 region is CASSQKWLPPGNEQFF. CDR3 bases: TGCGCCAGCAGCCAGAAATGGCTACCGCCCGGGAATGAGCAGTTCTTC.